One and the same sample provided the 27 T cell receptor beta chains below, sequenced in a study of T cells after yellow fever vaccination. TCRdb re-analysed the 5' RACE reads in MiXCR, keeping a single row per CDR3 protein. The sample lists some 350,000 distinct CDR3 sequences; under 14% were seen once. Sequencing was performed on PBMCs, taken on the day of the first yellow fever vaccination. Source of these receptors: a man younger than 35 who received the YFV17D yellow fever vaccine.

This clonotype was picked up many times. The chain recombines TRBV11-2 with TRBJ2-5; no clear D gene. Germline-derived CDR1 and CDR2 are SGHAT and FQNNGV. The CDR3 loop spans 11 amino acids. The germline V and J ends were trimmed by 5 bases and 8 bases, with 9 bases remaining between them. The CDR3 coding sequence is TGTGCCAGCAGCCCTGGAGTAACCCAGTACTTC. It specifies CASSPGVTQYF.

This chain connects TRBV11-2 to TRBJ2-5; 7 bases map to TRBD2. V dropped 8 bases and J dropped 2; count of bases not matched to a gene: 5. Per germline, CDR1 SGHAT and CDR2 FQNNGV. CDR3 length equals 13 residues. Here the CDR3 reads CASRLAVQETQYF. The CDR3 bases are TGTGCCAGCCGTCTAGCGGTACAAGAGACCCAGTACTTC.

This clonotype was observed a handful of times. The V call is TRBV5-1, the J call TRBJ1-2; no clear D. The CDR3 extends over 14 amino acids. Trimming pared 0 bases from V and 1 base from J, leaving 7 bases between. Per the germline V gene, CDR1 is SGHRS and CDR2 is YFSETQ. CDR3 region: CASSLAGDNYGYTF. The CDR3 DNA follows: TGCGCCAGCAGCTTGGCGGGAGATAACTATGGCTACACCTTC.

This chain links TRBV9 with TRBJ2-3; D gene ambiguous. Germline CDR1 reads SGDLS; CDR2 reads YYNGEE. The CDR3 consists of 14 residues. V was pared by 3 bases and J by 2 bases, with 10 bases between. CDR3 region: CASSASTTTDTQYF. The CDR3, as DNA: TGTGCCAGCAGCGCATCTACCACCACAGATACGCAGTATTTT.

This clonotype was counted only a few times. The V call is TRBV7-8, the J call TRBJ2-1; possible D gene TRBD1, 6 bases. Germline CDR1 reads SGHVS; CDR2 reads FQNEAQ. V gave up 6 bases and J gave up 0 bases, with 21 bases separating them. The CDR3 spans 18 residues. The CDR3 sequence is CASSSGALRGYSYNEQFF. The CDR3 DNA sequence: TGTGCCAGCAGTTCAGGGGCCCTGAGGGGGTACTCCTACAATGAGCAGTTCTTC. The variable domain in full, completed from reference TRBV7-8 and TRBJ2-1, reads GAGVSQSPRYKVAKRGQDVALRCDPISGHVSLFWYQQALGQGPEFLTYFQNEAQLDKSGLPSDRFFAERPEGSVSTLKIQRTQQEDSAVYLCASSSGALRGYSYNEQFFGPGTRLTVL.

The chain uses TRBV5-1 and TRBJ2-2; D is unclear. CDR1 is SGHRS and CDR2 is YFSETQ in the germline V gene. The CDR3 extends over 13 amino acids. Deletions cut 0 bases from V and 6 bases from J, with 6 bases between. For the CDR3, the DNA is TGCGCCAGCAGCTTGGACGTGTCCGGGGAGCTGTTTTTT. This gives the protein CASSLDVSGELFF.

The chain combines TRBV24-1 with TRBJ2-3; a possible D gene is TRBD2 (6 bases). Trimming removed 4 bases from V and 5 bases from J, with 18 bases in between. The CDR3 spans 16 residues. The V gene's germline CDR1 is KGHDR and CDR2 SFDVKD. The CDR3 nucleotides read TGTGCCACCAGTGACCCTGACCGCGGGGTGATAGATACGCAGTATTTT. It specifies CATSDPDRGVIDTQYF.

In this sample, this clonotype turned up many times. The chain has TRBV12-3 or TRBV12-4 and TRBJ2-7, with 10 nucleotides matching TRBD2. V dropped 11 bases and J dropped 7; count of bases not matched to a gene: 8. The CDR3 has 12 residues. This chain's CDR3 is CAGGLALWEQYV. CDR3 DNA sequence: TGTGCCGGGGGACTAGCGCTCTGGGAGCAGTACGTC.

Only a few counts were recorded for this clonotype. V gene TRBV6-2 or TRBV6-3 combines with J gene TRBJ1-3; D possibly corresponds to TRBD1 (5 bases). The CDR3 extends over 16 amino acids. Trimming pared 6 bases from V and 0 bases from J, leaving 15 bases between. Germline CDR1 MNHEY, CDR2 SVGEGT. Here the CDR3 DNA reads TGTGCCAGCAGAAGACTCCAGACAGCCTCTGGAAACACCATATATTTT. Translating it yields CASRRLQTASGNTIYF.

This clonotype was found a few times. V and J are TRBV20-1 and TRBJ1-5; D gene uncertain. The V end lost 2 bases, the J end lost 0 bases, and 2 bases lay between the germline ends. CDR1 and CDR2 (germline): DFQATT, SNEGSKA (reference sequence). The CDR3 spans 12 residues. CDR3 bases: TGCAGTGCTAGACCTAGCAATCAGCCCCAGCATTTT. Its protein is CSARPSNQPQHF.

This rearrangement joins TRBV7-2 to TRBJ1-6; maybe TRBD1 (5 bases). CDR1 is SGHTA and CDR2 is FQGNSA in the germline V gene. The CDR3 spans 14 residues. Trimming shortened V by 5 bases and J by 9 bases, and 14 bases separated the two germline ends. DNA of the CDR3: TGTGCCAGCAGCCCGGGACTCTCGATTTCACCCCTCCACTTT. Translation: CASSPGLSISPLHF.

The chain is built from TRBV10-3 and TRBJ2-3, with TRBD2 matching over 8 bases. From germline, CDR1 is ENHRY and CDR2 SYGVKD. With V trimmed by 6 bases and J by 5 bases, 4 bases remained unmatched. The CDR3 is 13 amino acids. CDR3 sequence (DNA): TGTGCCATCAGGCGGGGGGCCGGAGATACGCAGTATTTT. It codes for CAIRRGAGDTQYF.

This clonotype was seen more than once but under ten times. The chain combines TRBV11-2 with TRBJ1-3; the D is unclear. The CDR3 covers 15 residues. Germline V CDR1 and CDR2: SGHAT, FQNNGV. V shed 4 bases and J shed 1 base, with 11 bases lying between them. The CDR3 region has the DNA TGTGCCAGCAGCTCCGGCTCGGGATCTGGAAACACCATATATTTT. It is translated as CASSSGSGSGNTIYF.

The chain uses TRBV7-2 and TRBJ1-4; D remains unclear. CDR3 size: 14 residues. CDR1 is SGHTA, CDR2 FQGNSA, per germline. V was shortened by 8 bases and J by 6 bases, with 16 bases between the two germline ends. The CDR3 loop reads CASAPRPGDEKLFF. DNA for the CDR3: TGTGCCAGCGCGCCGCGACCTGGGGATGAAAAACTGTTTTTT.

The chain recombines TRBV20-1 with TRBJ2-5, with 7 positions matching TRBD1. The V segment lost 6 bases and the J segment 6 bases; nucleotides outside the gene matches: 10. From germline, CDR1 is DFQATT and CDR2 SNEGSKA (reference sequence). The CDR3 is made up of 13 amino acids. CDR3: CSAHRGLLKTQYF. The DNA for the CDR3 is TGCAGTGCCCATAGGGGGCTTCTGAAGACCCAGTACTTC.

The rearrangement uses TRBV9 and TRBJ2-5; D is possibly TRBD2 (5 bases). CDR3 length equals 15 residues. CDR1 is SGDLS, CDR2 YYNGEE, per germline. V was pared by 2 bases and J by 1 base, with 12 bases between. The DNA for the CDR3 is TGTGCCAGCAGCGTCCAAACCGGGATCCAAGAGACCCAGTACTTC. It translates to CASSVQTGIQETQYF.

The chain has TRBV4-3 and TRBJ2-5, with 9 bases lining up with TRBD2. Germline V CDR1 and CDR2: LGHNA, YSLEER. Germline trimming cut 0 bases from V and 4 bases from J; bases unmatched to any gene: 9. This CDR3 has 17 amino acids. The CDR3 nucleotides are TGCGCCAGCAGCCAAGATGGCCTAGCGGGGAATGTAGAGACCCAGTACTTC. It specifies CASSQDGLAGNVETQYF.

The sample holds one count of this clonotype. CDR3 nucleotides: TGTGCCAGCAGCGTAGAGGTTTTCTCTGGAAACACCATATATTTT. Its translation is CASSVEVFSGNTIYF. The chain carries TRBV9 and TRBJ1-3, with unresolved D. The CDR3 extends over 15 amino acids. Germline V gene lookup returns CDR1 SGDLS and CDR2 YYNGEE. With 0 bases removed from V and 0 bases from J, the gap between germline ends came to 7 bases. Drawing the rest from reference TRBV9 and TRBJ1-3, the complete variable domain is DSGVTQTPKHLITATGQRVTLRCSPRSGDLSVYWYQQSLDQGLQFLIQYYNGEERAKGNILERFSAQQFPDLHSELNLSSLELGDSALYFCASSVEVFSGNTIYFGEGSWLTVV.

The rearrangement joins TRBV7-2 to TRBJ2-2; D gene ambiguous. Germline V gene lookup returns CDR1 SGHTA and CDR2 FQGNSA. The length of the CDR3 is 14 residues. With 10 bases removed from V and 5 bases from J, the gap between germline ends came to 17 bases. The CDR3 here is CATGVSLGTGELFF. In DNA form, the CDR3 reads TGTGCCACTGGGGTGTCCTTGGGGACCGGGGAGCTGTTTTTT.

The sample holds a few counts of this clonotype. V and J are TRBV5-5 and TRBJ2-1; possibly TRBD1 for D (6 bases). V was trimmed by 2 bases and J by 2 bases, leaving 14 bases between them. This CDR3 is 16 amino acids long. Germline V lookup: CDR1 SGHKS, CDR2 YYEKEE (reference sequence). The DNA for the CDR3 is TGTGCCAGCAGCTTATACAGGGTTGGGGCCTACAATGAGCAGTTCTTC. Residues: CASSLYRVGAYNEQFF.

The chain couples TRBV7-9 to TRBJ2-7, with no clear D. The V gene's germline CDR1 is SEHNR and CDR2 FQNEAQ (reference sequence). Trimming left V 1 base short and J 2 bases short, with 15 bases between. The CDR3 contains 16 residues. The CDR3 protein is CASSLGSQATPYEQYF. DNA for the CDR3: TGTGCCAGCAGCTTAGGTTCCCAGGCGACCCCCTACGAGCAGTACTTC.

This clonotype was seen a single time. One end of the junction fails to match germline, which may point to a read error. The rearrangement uses TRBV6-2 or TRBV6-3 and TRBJ2-1; 7 nucleotides align to TRBD1. There are 11 residues in the CDR3. CDR1 is MNHEY, CDR2 SVGEGT, per germline. The CDR3 spells CDSRQGSGAAF. The DNA for the CDR3 is TGTGACAGCAGACAGGGATCCGGGGCGGCCTTC.

This clonotype was recorded many times. V usage is TRBV6-5 and J usage is TRBJ2-7; 11 bases are shared with TRBD1. Germline CDR1 MNHEY, CDR2 SVGAGI. The CDR3 is made up of 15 amino acids. V was pared by 6 bases and J by 3 bases, with 7 bases of the junction left unmatched. The CDR3 protein is CASRPGQGAYYEQYV. In DNA, the CDR3 is TGTGCCAGCAGGCCCGGACAGGGGGCCTACTACGAGCAGTACGTC.

The genes are TRBV28 and TRBJ1-5, with D perhaps TRBD1 (5 bases). The length of the CDR3 is 15 residues. With 2 bases removed from V and 4 bases from J, the gap between germline ends came to 12 bases. The germline V gene encodes CDR1 MDHEN and CDR2 SYDVKM. CDR3 in amino acids: CASSLGGTHNQPQHF. In DNA form, the CDR3 reads TGTGCCAGCAGTTTAGGGGGGACTCATAATCAGCCCCAGCATTTT.

The V and J genes are TRBV24-1 and TRBJ2-1; D tentatively reads TRBD1 or TRBD2 (7 bases each). V was cut by 4 bases and J by 15 bases, with 18 bases left in between. CDR1 KGHDR and CDR2 SFDVKD come from the germline V gene. The CDR3 extends over 13 amino acids. CDR3: CATSDAHREGAFF. The CDR3 DNA sequence: TGTGCCACCAGTGACGCTCACAGGGAGGGGGCGTTCTTC.

V gene TRBV13 combines with J gene TRBJ2-3, with 8 bases matching TRBD2. With V trimmed by 2 bases and J by 5 bases, 9 bases remained unmatched. Germline lookup yields CDR1 PRHDT and CDR2 FYEKMQ (reference sequence). The CDR3 loop spans 16 amino acids. CDR3 bases: TGTGCCAGCAGCTTATCCCCCACTAGCGGTGGAGATACGCAGTATTTT. Its protein is CASSLSPTSGGDTQYF.

This clonotype appeared many times. The genes are TRBV18 and TRBJ1-2; 7 bases map to TRBD1. The V and J ends lost 3 bases and 0 bases, in that order; junction bases with no gene match: 1. The CDR3 contains 14 residues. From germline, CDR1 is KGHSH and CDR2 LQKENI. CDR3 region: CASSPQGANYGYTF. CDR3 nucleotides: TGTGCCAGCTCACCCCAGGGGGCTAACTATGGCTACACCTTC.